These 29 T cell receptor beta chains were all obtained from the same sample, sequenced in a study of T cell responses to AZD1222 COVID-19 vaccine. Produced via immunoSEQ multiplex PCR; TCRdb's table is partial and in-frame only. The table lists 95,000 to 150,000 clones, approximately 92% of them singletons. The source material was peripheral blood, sampled on day 0 of AZD1222 vaccination. The receptors derive from an adult in good health.

The chain joins TRBV5-5 to TRBJ2-2; no clear D. The CDR3 spans 15 residues. Trimming took 3 bases from V and 5 from J, leaving 14 bases between them. Germline CDR1 is SGHKS and CDR2 is YYEKEE (reference sequence). The CDR3 DNA sequence: TGTGCCAGCAGCTGGACCGGTCTGGAGACCGGGGAGCTGTTTTTT. Its translation: CASSWTGLETGELFF.

The genes are TRBV19 and TRBJ2-3; D may be TRBD2 (6 bases). V was shortened by 6 bases and J by 3 bases, with 10 bases between the two germline ends. There are 13 residues in the CDR3. CDR1 is LNHDA and CDR2 is SQIVND in the germline V gene (reference sequence). This CDR3 reads CASSGGWTDTQYF. CDR3 coding DNA: TGTGCCAGTAGCGGGGGTTGGACAGATACGCAGTATTTT.

This chain connects TRBV4-3 to TRBJ1-5, with TRBD1 matching over 9 bases. Per germline, CDR1 LGHNA and CDR2 YSLEER. This CDR3 is built from 16 residues. V shed 5 bases and J 4 bases; nucleotides not matched to a gene: 9. The CDR3 loop is CASSAEQGQGNQPQHF. CDR3 coding DNA: TGCGCCAGCAGCGCGGAACAGGGACAGGGTAATCAGCCCCAGCATTTT.

Only a few counts were recorded for this clone. The chain has TRBV9 and TRBJ1-3; D gene ambiguous. Trimming stripped 0 bases from V and 0 bases from J, with 7 bases between. Germline loops: CDR1 SGDLS, CDR2 YYNGEE. CDR3 length equals 15 residues. Here the CDR3 reads CASSVDGSSGNTIYF. In DNA form, the CDR3 reads TGTGCCAGCAGCGTAGACGGATCCTCTGGAAACACCATATATTTT.

The chain couples TRBV6-5 to TRBJ1-3, with D perhaps matching TRBD1 (6 bases). Germline values: CDR1 MNHEY, CDR2 SVGAGI. There are 13 residues in the CDR3. Trimming removed 9 bases from V and 0 bases from J, with 9 bases in between. The CDR3 nucleotides read TGTGCCAGTTCGGACAGCTCTGGAAACACCATATATTTT. This sequence encodes CASSDSSGNTIYF.

The chain recombines TRBV27 with TRBJ2-7; D may be TRBD2 (5 bases). Germline V gene lookup returns CDR1 MNHEY and CDR2 SMNVEV (reference sequence). The CDR3 spans 14 residues. Trimming removed 5 bases from V and 2 bases from J, with 13 bases in between. The DNA of the CDR3 is TGTGCCAGCAGTCCCGGCGGGCTCCCCTACGAGCAGTACTTC. This encodes CASSPGGLPYEQYF.

The chain is built from TRBV11-2 and TRBJ2-1; 9 positions agree with TRBD2. Germline V gene sequence: CDR1 SGHAT, CDR2 FQNNGV. J lost 3 bases, V lost 4 bases, and 4 bases had no gene match. The CDR3 runs to 15 residues. The chain's CDR3 is CASSSRLADYNEQFF. Here the CDR3 DNA reads TGTGCCAGCAGCTCCCGACTAGCGGACTACAATGAGCAGTTCTTC.

This chain links TRBV7-9 with TRBJ1-5; D might be TRBD1 (5 bases). This CDR3 is built from 16 residues. The V end was cut by 4 bases, the J end by 6 bases, with 19 bases between. The germline V gene has CDR1 SEHNR and CDR2 FQNEAQ (reference sequence). The CDR3 region is CASSSPQDKYGQPQHF. The CDR3 coding sequence is TGTGCCAGCAGCTCGCCACAGGATAAGTACGGTCAGCCCCAGCATTTT.

The chain combines TRBV10-1 with TRBJ1-5; TRBD1 matches 8 bases. Germline CDR1 reads WNHNN; CDR2 reads SYGVQD (reference sequence). V gave up 2 bases and J gave up 4 bases; unmatched junction bases: 7. The length of the CDR3 is 16 residues. CDR3 protein: CASSEPDREPNQPQHF. CDR3 nucleotide sequence: TGCGCCAGCAGTGAGCCGGACAGGGAGCCTAATCAGCCCCAGCATTTT.

The CDR3 loop reads CASSYEQPAEQYF. The CDR3, as DNA: TGTGCCAGCAGTTACGAGCAGCCTGCGGAGCAGTACTTC. The chain combines TRBV6-5 with TRBJ2-7; D is unresolved. The length of the CDR3 is 13 residues. V was trimmed by 2 bases and J by 7 bases, leaving 12 bases between them. Germline V gives CDR1 MNHEY, CDR2 SVGAGI.

In nucleotides, the CDR3 is TGTGCCACCAGCCCGGGGCGGCCGTTAGATAGCAATCAGCCCCAGCATTTT. It yields the protein CATSPGRPLDSNQPQHF. The genes are TRBV15 and TRBJ1-5; tentative D call: TRBD1 (5 bases). Germline V gives CDR1 LNHNV, CDR2 YYDKDF (reference sequence). There are 17 residues in the CDR3. With 5 bases removed from V and 0 bases from J, the gap between germline ends came to 17 bases.

The V gene is TRBV11-2, the J gene TRBJ2-7; possibly TRBD2 for D (6 bases). Germline assignment: CDR1 SGHAT and CDR2 FQNNGV. This CDR3 has 17 amino acids. The V end lost 4 bases, the J end lost 0 bases, and 19 bases lay between the germline ends. The DNA of the CDR3 is TGTGCCAGCAGCTACCTCGGGGGATCGGGGTTCTCCTACGAGCAGTACTTC. Amino acid sequence: CASSYLGGSGFSYEQYF.

The chain uses TRBV25-1 and TRBJ1-1, with D hard to call. Looked up from germline, CDR1 is MGHDK and CDR2 is SYGVNS. V lost 1 base and J 0 bases, leaving 12 bases between the germline ends. The CDR3 contains 16 residues. CDR3 in amino acids: CASSESGPAMNTEAFF. The CDR3, as DNA: TGTGCCAGCAGTGAATCCGGGCCCGCGATGAACACTGAAGCTTTCTTT.

The chain couples TRBV6-2 or TRBV6-3 to TRBJ2-4, with D maybe TRBD2 (5 bases). This CDR3 spans 12 amino acids. The V end lost 0 bases, the J end lost 9 bases, and 6 bases lay between the germline ends. Germline-derived CDR1 and CDR2 are MNHEY and SVGEGT. The CDR3 is CASSYSAAIQYF. The CDR3 DNA sequence: TGTGCCAGCAGTTACTCAGCGGCCATTCAGTACTTC.

This clone was seen just once. The J gene is TRBJ2-1, the V gene TRBV19, with 9 bases aligning to TRBD2. The CDR3 covers 13 residues. Germline V lookup: CDR1 LNHDA, CDR2 SQIVND (reference sequence). Trimming cost V 9 bases and J 7 bases; bases outside gene matches: 7. The CDR3, as DNA: TGTGCCAGCGCGGGGGGGGCGCGGAATGAGCAGTTCTTC. Protein product: CASAGGARNEQFF.

This clone was counted once. The chain carries TRBV28 and TRBJ2-7, with D perhaps matching TRBD1 (5 bases). There are 12 residues in the CDR3. V was shortened by 6 bases and J by 7 bases, with 13 bases between the two germline ends. Germline V gives CDR1 MDHEN, CDR2 SYDVKM. CDR3 DNA: TGTGCCAGCAGCTTCAGGGTGTGGGAGCAGTACTTC. This encodes CASSFRVWEQYF. Supplemented by reference TRBV28 and TRBJ2-7, the full variable domain reads DVKVTQSSRYLVKRTGEKVFLECVQDMDHENMFWYRQDPGLGLRLIYFSYDVKMKEKGDIPEGYSVSREKKERFSLILESASTNQTSMYLCASSFRVWEQYFGPGTRLTVT.

V and J are TRBV30 and TRBJ1-1, with a tentative D call TRBD1 (5 bases). The CDR3 covers 13 residues. Trimming removed 2 bases at V and 5 bases at J, with 12 bases between. Germline V gene lookup returns CDR1 GTSNPN and CDR2 SVGIG (reference sequence). CDR3 amino acids: CAWSWGVGTEAFF. CDR3 nucleotides: TGTGCCTGGAGTTGGGGGGTAGGGACTGAAGCTTTCTTT.

The chain carries TRBV5-1 and TRBJ1-1; 9 bases line up with TRBD1. The CDR3 covers 15 residues. Germline V CDR1 and CDR2: SGHRS, YFSETQ. V lost 5 bases, J lost 4 bases, and 9 bases stayed unmatched. The CDR3 protein is CASSSQGASGTEAFF. Written as DNA, the CDR3 is TGCGCCAGCAGTTCACAGGGGGCATCGGGCACTGAAGCTTTCTTT.

The J gene is TRBJ1-6, the V gene TRBV7-3; a possible D gene is TRBD1 (5 bases). Germline CDR1 reads SGHTA; CDR2 reads FQGTGA. The CDR3 contains 13 residues. V lost 5 bases and J lost 6, with 8 bases in between. The CDR3 region has the DNA TGTGCCAGCAGCCCCGGGGGTAATTCACCCCTCCACTTT. Amino acid sequence: CASSPGGNSPLHF.

This chain uses TRBV7-9 with TRBJ2-1; 7 nucleotides agree with TRBD1. This CDR3 has 16 residues. After removal of 1 base from V and 0 bases from J, the junction contained 3 bases not matched to a gene. Germline assignment: CDR1 SEHNR and CDR2 FQNEAQ (reference sequence). The CDR3 nucleotides are TGTGCCAGCAGCTTAGGGACAGGATTCTCCTACAATGAGCAGTTCTTC. It translates to CASSLGTGFSYNEQFF.

The rearrangement uses TRBV5-1 and TRBJ1-2, with 7 bases lining up with TRBD1. This CDR3 contains 15 residues. Germline V lookup: CDR1 SGHRS, CDR2 YFSETQ. The ends lost 4 bases at V and 4 bases at J; junction bases unmatched: 10. The CDR3, as DNA: TGCGCCAGCAGCCAATCTACAGGGGATCCCTATGGCTACACCTTC. Translating it yields CASSQSTGDPYGYTF.

This clone was observed a few times. This chain joins TRBV2 and TRBJ1-2, with 8 bases matching TRBD1. CDR3 length: 12 residues. The germline gives CDR1 SNHLY, CDR2 FYNNEI. V gave up 5 bases and J gave up 6 bases; unmatched junction bases: 2. In nucleotides, the CDR3 is TGTGCCAGCAGTTACAGGGGGGATGGCTACACCTTC. Its translation: CASSYRGDGYTF.

This chain joins TRBV9 and TRBJ1-1; 8 bases agree with TRBD1. Looked up from germline, CDR1 is SGDLS and CDR2 is YYNGEE. This CDR3 contains 14 residues. After removal of 3 bases from V and 2 bases from J, the junction contained 3 bases not matched to a gene. CDR3 DNA sequence: TGTGCCAGCAGCGACGGACAGGGTAACACTGAAGCTTTCTTT. Translating gives CASSDGQGNTEAFF.

This clone was seen just once. This chain joins TRBV7-9 and TRBJ1-6; 10 bases line up with TRBD1. The length of the CDR3 is 17 residues. Germline V CDR1 and CDR2: SEHNR, FQNEAQ (reference sequence). Unmatched junction bases numbered 8, after V lost 0 bases and J lost 9 bases. CDR3 coding DNA: TGTGCCAGCAGCTTAGCCGCGGGACAGGGGATGAGTTCACCCCTCCACTTT. As protein: CASSLAAGQGMSSPLHF.

The chain is built from TRBV2 and TRBJ1-2; the match to TRBD1 covers 10 bases. The CDR3 runs to 18 residues. Germline loops: CDR1 SNHLY, CDR2 FYNNEI. After removal of 2 bases from V and 2 bases from J, the junction contained 11 bases not matched to a gene. Here the CDR3 reads CASSEMRGQGTMNYGYTF. CDR3 DNA: TGTGCCAGCAGTGAAATGAGGGGACAGGGGACCATGAACTATGGCTACACCTTC.

V is TRBV4-1 and J is TRBJ2-1; TRBD2 agrees at 10 bases. Germline-derived CDR1 and CDR2 are MGHRA and YSYEKL. The CDR3 has 16 residues. The junction had 7 bases not matched to a gene; V was cut back by 4 bases and J by 4 bases. Here the CDR3 reads CASSPQLAGHYNEQFF. CDR3 sequence (DNA): TGCGCCAGCAGCCCACAACTAGCGGGGCATTACAATGAGCAGTTCTTC.

J is TRBJ1-1 and V is TRBV5-5, with unresolved D. The CDR3 loop spans 17 amino acids. CDR1 and CDR2 from the germline V gene are SGHKS and YYEKEE (reference sequence). Trimming pared 0 bases from V and 0 bases from J, leaving 15 bases between. The CDR3 DNA reads TGTGCCAGCAGCTTGGACCCTATCCGTGCCATGAACACTGAAGCTTTCTTT. This codes for CASSLDPIRAMNTEAFF.

The V and J genes are TRBV5-4 and TRBJ2-7; tentative D call: TRBD2 (6 bases). CDR3 length: 12 residues. V lost 2 bases and J 4 bases, leaving 7 bases between the germline ends. The germline gives CDR1 SGHNT, CDR2 YYREEE (reference sequence). CDR3 amino acids: CASSFGGYEQYF. The CDR3 DNA reads as TGTGCCAGCAGCTTTGGGGGGTACGAGCAGTACTTC.

The V gene is TRBV5-4, the J gene TRBJ1-2; the D gene is possibly TRBD1 (5 bases). This CDR3 has 15 amino acids. Germline CDR1 is SGHNT and CDR2 is YYREEE (reference sequence). The V gene lost 3 bases and the J gene lost 4 bases, with 16 bases spanning the gap. The CDR3 is CASSSPGRTIYGYTF. The CDR3 coding sequence is TGTGCCAGCAGCTCTCCGGGACGGACTATCTATGGCTACACCTTC.